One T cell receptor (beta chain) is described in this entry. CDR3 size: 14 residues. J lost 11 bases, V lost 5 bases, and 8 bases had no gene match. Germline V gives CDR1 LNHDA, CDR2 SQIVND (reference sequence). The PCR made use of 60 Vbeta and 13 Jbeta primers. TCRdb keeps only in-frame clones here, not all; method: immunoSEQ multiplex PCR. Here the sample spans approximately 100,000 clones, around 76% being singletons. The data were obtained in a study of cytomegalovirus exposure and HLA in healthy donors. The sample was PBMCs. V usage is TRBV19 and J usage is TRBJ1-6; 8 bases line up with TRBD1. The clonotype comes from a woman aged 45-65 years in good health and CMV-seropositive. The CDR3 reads CASSSGGQGTPLHF. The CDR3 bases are TGTGCCAGTAGTTCAGGGGGCCAAGGGACACCCCTCCACTTT.